This T cell receptor beta chain is from a study of blood T cells in healthy people across ages. The germline V and J ends were trimmed by 0 bases and 3 bases, with 14 bases remaining between them. The CDR3 runs 16 residues. Germline assignment: CDR1 MNHEY and CDR2 SVGAGI. The second PCR ran about 7 to 12 cycles with a sample-barcoded 5' primer and J-beta primers. MiXCR was run by TCRdb on the 5' RACE reads, yielding one entry per CDR3 protein. The sample includes about 1.8 million distinct CDR3 sequences, about 50% of them seen just once. V is TRBV6-5 and J is TRBJ2-5, with D perhaps assigned TRBD1 or TRBD2 (5 bases each). This TCR was sampled from a middle-aged woman in good health. Sequencing used blood. The CDR3: CASSYSTPGRKETQYF. The CDR3, as DNA: TGTGCCAGCAGTTACTCGACCCCGGGACGAAAAGAGACCCAGTACTTC.